A single sample gave rise to the 10 T cell receptor beta chains below, sequenced in a study of T cells in Graves' hyperthyroidism and ophthalmopathy. Using RNA transcripts as the source, TCR beta CDR3 regions were amplified. The HTBI primer set drove a first-round RT-PCR of the TCR CDR3. One entry per CDR3 protein, called by TCRdb with MiXCR from the multiplex PCR reads. Of 700,000 or so distinct CDR3 sequences detected, approximately 15% appear once; the ten largest clones hold around 13%. Sequenced: blood. The receptors originated from a woman between 50 and 59 years old with Graves' ophthalmopathy.

In DNA, the CDR3 is TGCAGTGCTAGAAAACCGGGACTAGCGGACTCTGTGAGCTCCTACAATGAGCAGTTCTTC. Translated, it gives CSARKPGLADSVSSYNEQFF. V and J are TRBV20-1 and TRBJ2-1; 11 nucleotides agree with TRBD2. V lost 2 bases to trimming and J lost 0 bases; unmatched junction nucleotides: 15. This CDR3 spans 20 amino acids. Germline assignment: CDR1 DFQATT and CDR2 SNEGSKA (reference sequence).

In its sample, this clonotype was seen many times. The chain recombines TRBV7-2 with TRBJ2-7; perhaps TRBD1 as D (5 bases). CDR1 and CDR2 (germline): SGHTA, FQGNSA. Between the trimmed V and J ends, which lost 1 base and 3 bases, there was a span of 13 bases. The CDR3 covers 15 residues. CDR3 sequence reads: CASSLDQGFNYEQYF. The DNA of the CDR3 is TGTGCCAGCAGCTTAGACCAGGGATTCAACTACGAGCAGTACTTC.

This clonotype was observed at least ten times. The V call is TRBV5-1, the J call TRBJ2-3; perhaps TRBD2 as D (6 bases). Trimming removed 4 bases from V and 0 bases from J, with 12 bases in between. The CDR3 is 15 amino acids. Germline V gives CDR1 SGHRS, CDR2 YFSETQ. The CDR3 is CASSPPGTSTDTQYF. The CDR3 region has the DNA TGCGCCAGCAGCCCCCCAGGGACTAGCACAGATACGCAGTATTTT.

There are many counts of this clonotype. The chain is built from TRBV28 and TRBJ1-1; no firm D call. This CDR3 comprises 14 residues. V gave up 1 base and J gave up 6 bases, with 12 bases separating them. Germline values: CDR1 MDHEN, CDR2 SYDVKM. DNA of the CDR3: TGTGCCAGCAGTTTATTTGCTGGGTTCTCTGAAGCTTTCTTT. The encoded protein is CASSLFAGFSEAFF. Full variable domain (remainder filled in from reference TRBV28 and TRBJ1-1): DVKVTQSSRYLVKRTGEKVFLECVQDMDHENMFWYRQDPGLGLRLIYFSYDVKMKEKGDIPEGYSVSREKKERFSLILESASTNQTSMYLCASSLFAGFSEAFFGQGTRLTVV.

In this sample, this clonotype turned up many times. The chain is built from TRBV27 and TRBJ2-1, with 13 nucleotides matching TRBD2. This CDR3 contains 18 residues. CDR1 and CDR2 from the germline V gene are MNHEY and SMNVEV (reference sequence). J was trimmed by 0 bases and V by 5 bases; bases with no gene match: 7. CDR3 sequence reads: CASSPIGLAGASYNEQFF. The CDR3 DNA reads TGTGCCAGCAGTCCGATTGGACTAGCGGGAGCCTCCTACAATGAGCAGTTCTTC.

This clonotype has at least ten counts. This chain links TRBV28 with TRBJ2-3, with D uncertain. V was trimmed by 3 bases and J by 0 bases, leaving 13 bases between them. From germline, CDR1 is MDHEN and CDR2 SYDVKM. The CDR3 runs 16 residues. The CDR3 region has the DNA TGTGCCAGCAGTTTCTGGCCGGGTCAAAGCACAGATACGCAGTATTTT. Amino acids: CASSFWPGQSTDTQYF. The variable domain in full, with the rest retrieved from reference TRBV28 and TRBJ2-3, is DVKVTQSSRYLVKRTGEKVFLECVQDMDHENMFWYRQDPGLGLRLIYFSYDVKMKEKGDIPEGYSVSREKKERFSLILESASTNQTSMYLCASSFWPGQSTDTQYFGPGTRLTVL.

V gene TRBV7-9 combines with J gene TRBJ2-7; 10 bases map to TRBD2. CDR1 and CDR2 (germline): SEHNR, FQNEAQ (reference sequence). This CDR3 is built from 15 residues. With 2 bases clipped from V and 5 bases from J, the junction kept 6 bases outside the gene matches. DNA for the CDR3: TGTGCCAGCAGCTTACTCAGCGGGAGGGCCGACGAGCAGTACTTC. This codes for CASSLLSGRADEQYF.

This clonotype was seen many times. The CDR3 loop reads CASSFRSGRGYEQYF. The CDR3 nucleotides are TGTGCCAGCAGTTTTAGGAGCGGGAGGGGATACGAGCAGTACTTC. The chain is built from TRBV28 and TRBJ2-7; 10 bases agree with TRBD2. V lost 3 bases and J lost 4; bases outside the gene matches: 6. The CDR3 runs 15 residues. Germline V gene sequence: CDR1 MDHEN, CDR2 SYDVKM.

There are many counts of this clonotype. The chain employs TRBV5-1 and TRBJ2-7; the D is unclear. From germline, CDR1 is SGHRS and CDR2 YFSETQ. The CDR3 runs 14 residues. Trimming removed 0 bases from V and 3 bases from J, with 10 bases in between. This CDR3 is CASSLEMQSYEQYF. CDR3 in DNA: TGCGCCAGCAGCTTGGAGATGCAGAGCTACGAGCAGTACTTC.

This clonotype occurred many times. The chain combines TRBV7-9 with TRBJ1-2; the match to TRBD1 covers 9 bases. V lost 4 bases, J lost 8 bases, and 5 bases stayed unmatched. This CDR3 comprises 13 residues. The germline V gene encodes CDR1 SEHNR and CDR2 FQNEAQ (reference sequence). The CDR3 coding sequence is TGTGCCAGCAGCTCACAGGGGGCGCAGGGCTACACCTTC. It yields the protein CASSSQGAQGYTF.